These T cell receptor beta chains were read from a single sample in a study of T cell changes during pregnancy in multiple sclerosis. TCRdb's copy holds only in-frame clones and misses some; the assay was immunoSEQ multiplex PCR. The data contain some 97,000 clones, approximately 92% of them seen just once; the ten biggest clones take up around 1.8%. The source was peripheral blood, collected after pregnancy. The receptors were gathered from a female donor with multiple sclerosis, enrolled in a pregnancy study. CDR3s include the opening cysteine and the closing phenylalanine or tryptophan. D genes are given only for firm matches. Size is stated for part of the rows, as once, few or many counts, or as a class when the clone is expanded.

v_call	d_call	j_call	clone_size	cdr3_aa	cdr3_nt
TRBV6-4	-	TRBJ2-3	-	CASSDGTADSTDTQYF	TGTGCCAGCAGTGACGGAACAGCAGATAGCACAGATACGCAGTATTTT
TRBV27	-	TRBJ2-7	-	CASSLMGPAYEQYF	TGTGCCAGCAGTTTAATGGGGCCGGCCTACGAGCAGTACTTC
TRBV5-1	TRBD1	TRBJ1-1	-	CASSLRTGVGSEAFF	TGCGCCAGCAGCTTAAGGACAGGGGTCGGATCTGAAGCTTTCTTT
TRBV28	TRBD1	TRBJ1-2	-	CASSPSGGQGYTF	TGTGCCAGCAGCCCCTCAGGGGGCCAAGGCTACACCTTC
TRBV30	TRBD1	TRBJ1-2	once	CAWSVGGQGKPNYGYTF	TGTGCCTGGAGTGTCGGGGGACAGGGGAAACCTAACTATGGCTACACCTTC
TRBV6-1	TRBD1	TRBJ2-7	once	CASSRPPGQGYEQYF	TGTGCCAGCAGTCGACCCCCGGGACAGGGATACGAGCAGTACTTC
TRBV6-1	-	TRBJ2-7	-	CASNRDYAYEQYF	TGTGCCAGCAACAGGGACTACGCCTACGAGCAGTACTTC
TRBV28	TRBD1	TRBJ1-4	-	CAITRQGQNEKLFF	TGTGCCATCACGAGACAGGGCCAGAATGAAAAACTGTTTTTT
TRBV29-1	TRBD1	TRBJ1-2	-	CSAGQGSHYGYTF	TGCAGCGCGGGACAGGGTTCCCACTATGGCTACACCTTC
TRBV7-2	TRBD2	TRBJ2-2	once	CASGKREGTGELFF	TGTGCCAGCGGCAAGCGGGAGGGCACCGGGGAGCTGTTTTTT
TRBV5-6	TRBD2	TRBJ2-3	-	CASSQPGLAGVRGRDTQYF	TGTGCCAGCAGCCAGCCGGGACTAGCGGGAGTGAGAGGGAGAGATACGCAGTATTTT
TRBV10-3	TRBD1	TRBJ2-6	-	CAIRQGGSSGANVLTF	TGTGCCATCCGACAGGGGGGTAGCTCTGGGGCCAACGTCCTGACTTTC
TRBV27	-	TRBJ1-5	-	CASSLGQPRNQPQHF	TGTGCCAGCAGCCTCGGACAGCCTCGCAATCAGCCCCAGCATTTT
TRBV5-6	TRBD2	TRBJ2-3	-	CASSFLRGGSTDTQYF	TGTGCCAGCAGCTTCTTGCGCGGGGGTAGCACAGATACGCAGTATTTT
TRBV7-3	-	TRBJ1-2	-	CASNPTGTPGSAF	TGTGCCAGCAATCCAACCGGGACACCTGGTTCAGCCTTC
TRBV2	TRBD2	TRBJ2-7	-	CASMRDRPGLAREQYF	TGTGCCAGCATGAGGGACCGACCGGGACTAGCGAGAGAGCAGTACTTC
TRBV11-3	-	TRBJ2-1	-	CASSLGSENQFF	TGTGCCAGCAGCTTAGGTTCCGAGAATCAGTTCTTC
TRBV28	TRBD1	TRBJ2-5	-	CASRFRDRGTQYF	TGTGCCAGCAGATTCCGGGACAGGGGTACCCAGTACTTC
TRBV5-1	TRBD2	TRBJ2-5	-	CASSLLVSGGSQETQYF	TGCGCCAGCAGCTTGCTTGTCAGCGGGGGGAGTCAAGAGACCCAGTACTTC
TRBV6-5	-	TRBJ1-1	-	CASSPRAGTEAFF	TGTGCCAGCAGCCCGAGGGCGGGCACTGAAGCTTTCTTT
TRBV6-1	-	TRBJ1-6	-	CASSEPVASGGSPLHF	TGTGCCAGCAGTGAACCGGTCGCCTCCGGGGGTTCACCCCTCCACTTT
TRBV29-1	-	TRBJ2-2	-	CSVRLNTGELFF	TGCAGCGTTAGACTGAACACCGGGGAGCTGTTTTTT
TRBV9	TRBD2	TRBJ2-5	-	CASSVATRAGQETQYF	TGTGCCAGCAGCGTAGCTACAAGAGCGGGACAAGAGACCCAGTACTTC
TRBV30	TRBD1	TRBJ2-1	-	CAWSVRQGANEQFF	TGTGCCTGGAGTGTGAGGCAGGGGGCTAATGAGCAGTTCTTC
TRBV5-6	-	TRBJ1-3	-	CASSYLRGLSGNTIYF	TGTGCCAGCAGCTACCTCCGAGGACTCTCTGGAAACACCATATATTTT
TRBV19	-	TRBJ1-6	-	CASSTTTGFNSPLHF	TGTGCCAGTAGTACCACGACAGGTTTTAATTCACCCCTCCACTTT
TRBV6-5	-	TRBJ1-6	-	CASSFIQSPLHF	TGTGCCAGCAGTTTCATCCAATCACCCCTCCACTTT